The next 22 T cell receptor beta chains were all read from a single sample in a study of cytomegalovirus exposure and HLA in healthy donors. PCR involved 60 Vbeta and 13 Jbeta primers. Clones were read by immunoSEQ multiplex PCR, and TCRdb kept only the in-frame ones, dropping some. The sample lists approximately 93,000 clones, 79% seen once, with 3% to 4% in the top ten. The sample was PBMCs. These receptors all stem from a male donor in good health and CMV-seropositive.

This clone occurred a few times. The V and J genes are TRBV5-6 and TRBJ1-1, with TRBD1 as a possible D gene (5 bases). V was clipped by 1 base and J by 1 base, with 17 bases between them. This CDR3 region has 17 residues. Germline values: CDR1 SGHDT, CDR2 YYEEEE. CDR3 loop: CASSLRTIAQGNTEAFF. CDR3 nucleotides: TGTGCCAGCAGCTTGCGGACAATCGCCCAAGGGAACACTGAAGCTTTCTTT.

Details on this clone: This specimen includes other DNA sequences encoding the same CDR3. The chain employs TRBV6-5 and TRBJ1-1, with TRBD1 matching 9 bases. Germline loops: CDR1 MNHEY, CDR2 SVGAGI. CDR3 length: 15 residues. With 4 bases clipped from V and 1 base from J, the junction kept 4 bases outside the gene matches. CDR3 DNA: TGTGCCAGCAGTTTACAGGGGGCGCAGAACACTGAAGCTTTCTTT. Translating gives CASSLQGAQNTEAFF.

A remark on this clone: Germline and junction disagree at one end, which may indicate a read error. The sample has other DNA sequences that encode this CDR3 too. The V and J genes are TRBV30 and TRBJ1-6; D uncertain. The CDR3 loop spans 14 amino acids. Germline V gene lookup returns CDR1 GTSNPN and CDR2 SVGIG (reference sequence). Here the CDR3 DNA reads TGTGCCTGGAGTGGAAGCATGCATAATTCCCCCCTCCACTTT. Translating gives CAWSGSMHNSPLHF.

The chain links TRBV13 to TRBJ1-3; no clear D gene. The V gene's germline CDR1 is PRHDT and CDR2 FYEKMQ (reference sequence). Between the trimmed V and J ends, which lost 0 bases and 4 bases, there was a span of 4 bases. The CDR3 extends over 13 amino acids. The CDR3, as DNA: TGTGCCAGCAGCTTAGGCGGGGGAAACACCATATATTTT. Its protein is CASSLGGGNTIYF.

The rearrangement joins TRBV30 to TRBJ1-1; a possible D gene is TRBD1 (6 bases). CDR3 size: 12 residues. Germline V lookup: CDR1 GTSNPN, CDR2 SVGIG (reference sequence). The V end lost 5 bases, the J end lost 1 base, and 8 bases lay between the germline ends. The CDR3 DNA sequence: TGTGCCTGGCAGACAGGGAACACTGAAGCTTTCTTT. Translated: CAWQTGNTEAFF. Drawing the rest from reference TRBV30 and TRBJ1-1, the complete variable domain is SQTIHQWPATLVQPVGSPLSLECTVEGTSNPNLYWYRQAAGRGLQLLFYSVGIGQISSEVPQNLSASRPQDRQFILSSKKLLLSDSGFYLCAWQTGNTEAFFGQGTRLTVV.

The CDR3 sequence is CASSSLQGPEAFF. In DNA, the CDR3 is TGTGCCAGCAGTTCCCTACAGGGACCTGAAGCTTTCTTT. V and J are TRBV7-9 and TRBJ1-1, with D tentatively TRBD1 (6 bases). Germline assignment: CDR1 SEHNR and CDR2 FQNEAQ (reference sequence). Trimming left V 6 bases short and J 6 bases short, with 14 bases between. This CDR3 region has 13 residues.

This clone was recorded once. The chain combines TRBV9 with TRBJ2-1; D is perhaps TRBD1 (6 bases). The germline gives CDR1 SGDLS, CDR2 YYNGEE. This CDR3 has 15 amino acids. Trimming pared 2 bases from V and 1 base from J, leaving 10 bases between. The CDR3 coding sequence is TGTGCCAGCAGCGTCTCACAGGGTTCCTACAATGAGCAGTTCTTC. Its protein product is CASSVSQGSYNEQFF. The full variable domain, completed using reference TRBV9 and TRBJ2-1, is DSGVTQTPKHLITATGQRVTLRCSPRSGDLSVYWYQQSLDQGLQFLIQYYNGEERAKGNILERFSAQQFPDLHSELNLSSLELGDSALYFCASSVSQGSYNEQFFGPGTRLTVL.

The chain links TRBV2 to TRBJ2-5, with 13 bases fitting TRBD2. CDR3 length: 14 residues. Germline trimming cut 5 bases from V and 4 bases from J; bases unmatched to any gene: 1. Germline loops: CDR1 SNHLY, CDR2 FYNNEI. The DNA of the CDR3 is TGTGCCAGCAGTTGGACTAGCGGGGGAGAGACCCAGTACTTC. It encodes CASSWTSGGETQYF.

The chain uses TRBV7-9 and TRBJ1-2; TRBD1 is a possible D gene (5 bases). V was cut by 4 bases and J by 0 bases, with 15 bases left in between. CDR1 and CDR2 from the germline V gene are SEHNR and FQNEAQ (reference sequence). The CDR3 is 16 amino acids. The CDR3 sequence: CASSWYRDSANYGYTF. Here the CDR3 DNA reads TGTGCCAGCAGCTGGTACCGGGACTCAGCTAACTATGGCTACACCTTC.

In its sample, this clone was seen once. The rearrangement joins TRBV4-1 to TRBJ1-2; 9 positions agree with TRBD1. The CDR3 is made up of 19 amino acids. V dropped 0 bases and J dropped 2; count of bases not matched to a gene: 13. CDR1 is MGHRA and CDR2 is YSYEKL in the germline V gene. In DNA form, the CDR3 reads TGCGCCAGCAGCCAAGATGGGCGTCGGTTGGGGACAGGGAACTATGGCTACACCTTC. Amino acids: CASSQDGRRLGTGNYGYTF.

The chain carries TRBV6-4 and TRBJ2-1; 7 bases match TRBD1. The CDR3 totals 15 residues. Germline V lookup: CDR1 MRHNA, CDR2 SNTAGT. The junction had 5 bases not matched to a gene; V was cut back by 4 bases and J by 2 bases. The CDR3 DNA follows: TGTGCCAGCAGTGTCTCGACAGGGCCCTACAATGAGCAGTTCTTC. It encodes CASSVSTGPYNEQFF.

The genes are TRBV19 and TRBJ1-5; D unclear. Germline CDR1 and CDR2: LNHDA and SQIVND (reference sequence). V was shortened by 9 bases and J by 4 bases, with 10 bases between the two germline ends. The CDR3 consists of 12 residues. CDR3 residues: CASRLSNQPQHF. The CDR3 DNA sequence: TGTGCCAGCAGACTGAGTAATCAGCCCCAGCATTTT.

This sequence joins TRBV19 and TRBJ1-2, with 12 bases fitting TRBD1. Germline lookup yields CDR1 LNHDA and CDR2 SQIVND (reference sequence). This CDR3 is 17 amino acids long. The J segment lost 4 bases and the V segment lost 5 bases, leaving 11 bases of the junction unmatched. Here the CDR3 DNA reads TGTGCCAGTAGTCCCACCGGGACAGGGGGCAAAACCTATGGCTACACCTTC. Amino acid sequence: CASSPTGTGGKTYGYTF.

A few counts support this clone. V usage is TRBV5-1 and J usage is TRBJ2-6, with D possibly matching TRBD2 (6 bases). Looked up from germline, CDR1 is SGHRS and CDR2 is YFSETQ. This CDR3 is 16 amino acids long. Trimming shortened V by 0 bases and J by 0 bases, and 7 bases separated the two germline ends. CDR3 in amino acids: CASSLGDSSGANVLTF. For the CDR3, the DNA is TGCGCCAGCAGCTTGGGGGACTCCTCTGGGGCCAACGTCCTGACTTTC.

As DNA, the CDR3 is TGTGCCAGCAGTTACGGGACTACGCACACTGAAGCTTTCTTT. Its translation: CASSYGTTHTEAFF. V and J are TRBV6-5 and TRBJ1-1; D perhaps matches TRBD1 (5 bases). The V end lost 2 bases, the J end lost 3 bases, and 10 bases lay between the germline ends. Germline V gene data show CDR1 as MNHEY and CDR2 as SVGAGI. The length of the CDR3 is 14 residues.

V gene TRBV5-4 combines with J gene TRBJ2-1, with TRBD1 as a possible D gene (5 bases). Germline V lookup: CDR1 SGHNT, CDR2 YYREEE (reference sequence). CDR3 size: 13 residues. The V gene lost 2 bases and the J gene lost 8 bases, with 11 bases spanning the gap. In DNA form, the CDR3 reads TGTGCCAGCAGCTTCCAGGGTGAGGATGAGCAGTTCTTC. Its translation is CASSFQGEDEQFF.

The chain uses TRBV6-6 and TRBJ1-1; TRBD1 matches at 8 bases. After removal of 6 bases from V and 11 bases from J, the junction contained 11 bases not matched to a gene. Germline V gene lookup returns CDR1 MNHNY and CDR2 SVGAGI (reference sequence). CDR3 length: 13 amino acids. The CDR3 loop is CASRFDRGEGAFF. CDR3 coding DNA: TGTGCCAGCAGATTCGACAGGGGTGAAGGGGCTTTCTTT.

The V call is TRBV25-1, the J call TRBJ2-5; 8 bases are shared with TRBD2. Germline V gene sequence: CDR1 MGHDK, CDR2 SYGVNS. The junction had 3 bases not matched to a gene; V was cut back by 5 bases and J by 4 bases. This CDR3 spans 13 amino acids. In DNA, the CDR3 is TGTGCCAGCAGTCGGGGGGGACGAGAGACCCAGTACTTC. This codes for CASSRGGRETQYF.

The genes are TRBV5-5 and TRBJ2-1, with D perhaps matching TRBD1 (6 bases). Trimming stripped 2 bases from V and 0 bases from J, with 12 bases between. CDR3 size: 16 residues. Germline-derived CDR1 and CDR2 are SGHKS and YYEKEE (reference sequence). The CDR3 region is CASSLEGESSYNEQFF. CDR3 sequence (DNA): TGTGCCAGCAGCTTAGAGGGGGAGAGCTCCTACAATGAGCAGTTCTTC.

V gene TRBV5-1 combines with J gene TRBJ2-3; 10 nucleotides agree with TRBD1. Per the germline V gene, CDR1 is SGHRS and CDR2 is YFSETQ. The CDR3 totals 15 residues. V trimming: 4 bases; J trimming: 3 bases; junction bases outside the gene matches: 5. CDR3 nucleotides: TGCGCCAGCAGCCGGGACAGGGGTAGAACAGATACGCAGTATTTT. Encoded protein: CASSRDRGRTDTQYF.

J is TRBJ2-7 and V is TRBV27; D perhaps matches TRBD2 (5 bases). The CDR3 is 17 residues long. CDR1 and CDR2 from the germline V gene are MNHEY and SMNVEV (reference sequence). V lost 5 bases, J lost 0 bases, and 20 bases lay in between. This CDR3 is CASSPHGIGASSYEQYF. CDR3 nucleotides: TGTGCCAGCAGTCCCCACGGGATTGGTGCCAGCTCCTACGAGCAGTACTTC.

This chain joins TRBV28 and TRBJ1-3, with D possibly matching TRBD1 (5 bases). CDR1 is MDHEN and CDR2 is SYDVKM in the germline V gene. The V gene lost 8 bases and the J gene lost 2 bases, with 16 bases spanning the gap. This CDR3 comprises 15 residues. The CDR3 spells CASLPGGGPGNTIYF. The CDR3 region has the DNA TGTGCCAGCTTACCCGGCGGGGGTCCTGGAAACACCATATATTTT.